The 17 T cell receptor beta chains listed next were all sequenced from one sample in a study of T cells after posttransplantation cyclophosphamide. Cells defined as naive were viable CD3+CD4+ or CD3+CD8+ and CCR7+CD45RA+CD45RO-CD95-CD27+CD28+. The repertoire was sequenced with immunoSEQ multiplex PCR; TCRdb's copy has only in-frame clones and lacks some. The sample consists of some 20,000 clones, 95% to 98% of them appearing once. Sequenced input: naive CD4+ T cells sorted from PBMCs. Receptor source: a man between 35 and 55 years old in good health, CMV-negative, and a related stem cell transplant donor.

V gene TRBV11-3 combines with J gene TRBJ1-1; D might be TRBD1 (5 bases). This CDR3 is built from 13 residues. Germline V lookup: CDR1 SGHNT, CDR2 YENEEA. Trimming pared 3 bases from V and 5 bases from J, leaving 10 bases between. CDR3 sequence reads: CASSLGRATEAFF. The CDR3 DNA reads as TGTGCCAGCAGCTTGGGCAGGGCGACTGAAGCTTTCTTT.

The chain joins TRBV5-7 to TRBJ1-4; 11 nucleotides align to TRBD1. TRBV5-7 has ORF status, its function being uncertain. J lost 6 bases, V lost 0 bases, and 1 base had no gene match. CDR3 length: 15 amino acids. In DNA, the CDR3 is TGTGCCAGCAGCTTGGCGGGACAGGGGGATGAAAAACTGTTTTTT. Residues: CASSLAGQGDEKLFF.

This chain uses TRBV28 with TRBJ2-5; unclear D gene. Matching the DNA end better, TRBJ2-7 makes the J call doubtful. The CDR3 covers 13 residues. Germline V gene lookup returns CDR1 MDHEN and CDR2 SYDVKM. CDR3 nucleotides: TGTGCCAGCAGTTTATATTCGCGGTACGAGCAGTACTTC. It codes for CASSLYSRYEQYF.

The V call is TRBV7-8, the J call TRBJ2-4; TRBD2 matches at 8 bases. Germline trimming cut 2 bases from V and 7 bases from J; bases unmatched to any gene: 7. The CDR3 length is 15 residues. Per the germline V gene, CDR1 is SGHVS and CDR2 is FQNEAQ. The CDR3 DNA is TGTGCCAGCAGCTTAAGTGGGACTAGAGATAACATTCAGTACTTC. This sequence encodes CASSLSGTRDNIQYF.

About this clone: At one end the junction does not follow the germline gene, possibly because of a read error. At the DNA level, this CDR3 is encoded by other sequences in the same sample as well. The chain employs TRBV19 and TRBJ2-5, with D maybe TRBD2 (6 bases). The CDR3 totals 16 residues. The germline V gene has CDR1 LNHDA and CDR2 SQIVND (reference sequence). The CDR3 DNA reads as TGTGCCAGTAGCATAGTGCGGGCGGCGGGACAAGAGACCCAGTACTTC. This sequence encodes CASSIVRAAGQETQYF.

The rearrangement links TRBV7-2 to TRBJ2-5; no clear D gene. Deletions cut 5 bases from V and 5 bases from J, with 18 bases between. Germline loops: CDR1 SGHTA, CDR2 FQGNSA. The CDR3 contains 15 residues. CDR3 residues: CASSPPSRVGETQYF. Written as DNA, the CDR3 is TGTGCCAGCAGCCCCCCCTCCCGGGTTGGCGAGACCCAGTACTTC.

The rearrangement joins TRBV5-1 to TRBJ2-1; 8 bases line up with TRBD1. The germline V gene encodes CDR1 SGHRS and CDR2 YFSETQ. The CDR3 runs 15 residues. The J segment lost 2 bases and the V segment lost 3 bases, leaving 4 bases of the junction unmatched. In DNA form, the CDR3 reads TGCGCCAGCAGCTACTCGACAGGGGCCTACAATGAGCAGTTCTTC. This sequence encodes CASSYSTGAYNEQFF.

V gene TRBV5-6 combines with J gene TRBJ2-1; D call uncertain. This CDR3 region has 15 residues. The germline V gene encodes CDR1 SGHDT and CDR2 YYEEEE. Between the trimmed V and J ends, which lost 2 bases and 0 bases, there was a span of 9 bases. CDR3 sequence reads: CASSFPPSSYNEQFF. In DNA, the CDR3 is TGTGCCAGCAGCTTTCCTCCGAGCTCCTACAATGAGCAGTTCTTC.

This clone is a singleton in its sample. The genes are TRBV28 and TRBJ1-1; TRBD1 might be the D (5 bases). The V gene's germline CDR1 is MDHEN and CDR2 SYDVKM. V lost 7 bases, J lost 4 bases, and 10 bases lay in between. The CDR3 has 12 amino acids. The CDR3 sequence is CASTTGGTEAFF. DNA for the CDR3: TGTGCCAGCACCACGGGGGGCACTGAAGCTTTCTTT.

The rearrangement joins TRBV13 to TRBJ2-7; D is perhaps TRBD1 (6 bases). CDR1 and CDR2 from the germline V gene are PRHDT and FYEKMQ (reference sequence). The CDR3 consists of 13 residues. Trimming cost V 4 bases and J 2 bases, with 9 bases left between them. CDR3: CASSYGQTYEQYF. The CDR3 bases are TGTGCCAGCAGCTATGGACAGACCTACGAGCAGTACTTC.

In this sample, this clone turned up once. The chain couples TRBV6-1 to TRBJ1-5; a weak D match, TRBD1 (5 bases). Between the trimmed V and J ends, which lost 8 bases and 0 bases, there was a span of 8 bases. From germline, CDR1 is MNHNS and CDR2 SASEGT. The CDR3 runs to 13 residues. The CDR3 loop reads CASGTYSNQPQHF. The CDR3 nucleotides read TGTGCCAGCGGGACTTATAGCAATCAGCCCCAGCATTTT.

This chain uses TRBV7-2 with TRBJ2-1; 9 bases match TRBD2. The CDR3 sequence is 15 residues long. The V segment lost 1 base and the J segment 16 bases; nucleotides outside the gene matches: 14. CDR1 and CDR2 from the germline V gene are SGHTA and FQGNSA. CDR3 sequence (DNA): TGTGCCAGCAGCTTAGGACTAGCGGAACTCAAAGGTAAATTCTTC. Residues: CASSLGLAELKGKFF. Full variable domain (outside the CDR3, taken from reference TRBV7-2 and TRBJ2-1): GAGVSQSPSNKVTEKGKDVELRCDPISGHTALYWYRQSLGQGLEFLIYFQGNSAPDKSGLPSDRFSAERTGGSVSTLTIQRTQQEDSAVYLCASSLGLAELKGKFFGPGTRLTVL.

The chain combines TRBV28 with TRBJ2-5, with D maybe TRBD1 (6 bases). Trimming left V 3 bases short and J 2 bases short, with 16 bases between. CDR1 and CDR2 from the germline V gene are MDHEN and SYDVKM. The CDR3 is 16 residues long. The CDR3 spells CASSLEGRGRQETQYF. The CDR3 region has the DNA TGTGCCAGCAGTTTGGAAGGAAGGGGGAGACAAGAGACCCAGTACTTC.

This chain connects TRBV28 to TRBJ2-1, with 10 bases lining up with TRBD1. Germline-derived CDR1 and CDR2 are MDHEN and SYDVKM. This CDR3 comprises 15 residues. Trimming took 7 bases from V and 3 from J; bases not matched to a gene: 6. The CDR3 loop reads CASKNDRGRYNEQFF. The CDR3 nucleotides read TGTGCCAGCAAAAACGACAGGGGGCGCTACAATGAGCAGTTCTTC.

The CDR3 here is CASSPGTSWATQYF. CDR3 in DNA: TGTGCCAGCAGCCCCGGGACTAGCTGGGCTACGCAGTATTTT. The chain carries TRBV7-9 and TRBJ2-3; 9 bases agree with TRBD2. The CDR3 totals 14 residues. Trimming at V came to 5 bases and at J to 8 bases, leaving 8 bases not matched to a gene. Per germline, CDR1 SEHNR and CDR2 FQNEAQ (reference sequence).

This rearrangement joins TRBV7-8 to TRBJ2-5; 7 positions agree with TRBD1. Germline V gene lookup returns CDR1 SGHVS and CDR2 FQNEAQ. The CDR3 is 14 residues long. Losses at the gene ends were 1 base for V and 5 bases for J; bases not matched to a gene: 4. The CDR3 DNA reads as TGTGCCAGCAGCTTAGTAGGGGGCTGGGAGACCCAGTACTTC. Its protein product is CASSLVGGWETQYF.

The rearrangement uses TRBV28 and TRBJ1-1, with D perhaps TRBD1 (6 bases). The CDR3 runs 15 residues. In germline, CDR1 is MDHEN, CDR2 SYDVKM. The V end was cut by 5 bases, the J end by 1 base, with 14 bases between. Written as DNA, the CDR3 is TGTGCCAGCAGTCCTCGGGGACAATCGAACACTGAAGCTTTCTTT. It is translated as CASSPRGQSNTEAFF.